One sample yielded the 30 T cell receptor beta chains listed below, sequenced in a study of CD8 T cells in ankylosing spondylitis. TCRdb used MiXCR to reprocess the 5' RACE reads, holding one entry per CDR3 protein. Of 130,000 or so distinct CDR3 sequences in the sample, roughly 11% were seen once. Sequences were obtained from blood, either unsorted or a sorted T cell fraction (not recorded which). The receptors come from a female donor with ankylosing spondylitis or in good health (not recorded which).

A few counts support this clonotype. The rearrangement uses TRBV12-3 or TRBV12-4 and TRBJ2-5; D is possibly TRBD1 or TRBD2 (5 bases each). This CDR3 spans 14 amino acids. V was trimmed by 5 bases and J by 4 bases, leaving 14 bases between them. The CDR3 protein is CASSPGLGRETQYF. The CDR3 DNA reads TGTGCCAGCAGTCCAGGACTGGGGCGAGAGACCCAGTACTTC.

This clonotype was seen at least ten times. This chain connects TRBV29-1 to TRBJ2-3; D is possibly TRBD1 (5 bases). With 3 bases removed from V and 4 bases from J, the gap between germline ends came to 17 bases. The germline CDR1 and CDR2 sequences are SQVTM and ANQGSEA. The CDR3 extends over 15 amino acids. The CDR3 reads CSVDLLGEGADTQYF. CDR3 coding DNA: TGCAGCGTTGATTTACTGGGTGAAGGGGCAGATACGCAGTATTTT.

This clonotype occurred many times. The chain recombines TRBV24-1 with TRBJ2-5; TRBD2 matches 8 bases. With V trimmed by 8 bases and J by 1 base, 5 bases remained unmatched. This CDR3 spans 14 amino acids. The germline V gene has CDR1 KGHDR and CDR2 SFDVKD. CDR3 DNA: TGTGCCACCAAGCAGAGCGGGAGCCAAGAGACCCAGTACTTC. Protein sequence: CATKQSGSQETQYF.

CDR3 protein: CAIRVNTEAFF. Here the CDR3 DNA reads TGTGCCATCAGGGTGAACACTGAAGCTTTCTTT. The rearrangement uses TRBV10-3 and TRBJ1-1, with D hard to call. The CDR3 extends over 11 amino acids. The germline V gene has CDR1 ENHRY and CDR2 SYGVKD. Trimming left V 6 bases short and J 0 bases short, with 2 bases between.

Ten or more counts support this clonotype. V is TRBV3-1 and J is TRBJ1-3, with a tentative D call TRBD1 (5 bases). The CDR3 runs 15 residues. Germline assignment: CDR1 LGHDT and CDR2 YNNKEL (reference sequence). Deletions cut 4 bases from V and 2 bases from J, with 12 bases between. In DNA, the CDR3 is TGTGCCAGCAGCCCGACAGTAACCCCTGGAAACACCATATATTTT. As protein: CASSPTVTPGNTIYF.

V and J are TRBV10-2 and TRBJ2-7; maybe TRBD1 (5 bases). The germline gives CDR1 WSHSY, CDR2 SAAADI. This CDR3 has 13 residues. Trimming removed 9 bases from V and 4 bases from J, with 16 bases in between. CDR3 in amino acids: CARTPGIGYEQYF. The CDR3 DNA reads TGCGCCAGAACCCCAGGGATAGGGTACGAGCAGTACTTC.

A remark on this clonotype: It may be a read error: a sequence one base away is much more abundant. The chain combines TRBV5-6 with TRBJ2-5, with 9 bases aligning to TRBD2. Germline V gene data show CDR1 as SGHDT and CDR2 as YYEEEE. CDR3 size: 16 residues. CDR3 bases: TGTGCCAGCAGCTTGGGACTAGCGGCAAACCAAGAGGCCCAGTACTTC. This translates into CASSLGLAANQEAQYF.

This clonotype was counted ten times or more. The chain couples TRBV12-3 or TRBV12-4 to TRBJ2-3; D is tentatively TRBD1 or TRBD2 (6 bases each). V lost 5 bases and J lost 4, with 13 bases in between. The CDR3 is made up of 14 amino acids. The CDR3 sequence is CASSPGGNADTQYF. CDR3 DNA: TGTGCCAGCAGTCCCGGGGGCAACGCAGATACGCAGTATTTT.

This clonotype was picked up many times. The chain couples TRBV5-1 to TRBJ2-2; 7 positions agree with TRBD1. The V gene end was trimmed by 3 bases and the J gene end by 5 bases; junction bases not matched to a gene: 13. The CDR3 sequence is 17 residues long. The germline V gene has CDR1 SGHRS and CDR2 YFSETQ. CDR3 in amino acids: CASSWRTQGSRTGELFF. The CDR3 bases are TGCGCCAGCAGCTGGAGAACACAGGGGTCCAGGACCGGGGAGCTGTTTTTT.

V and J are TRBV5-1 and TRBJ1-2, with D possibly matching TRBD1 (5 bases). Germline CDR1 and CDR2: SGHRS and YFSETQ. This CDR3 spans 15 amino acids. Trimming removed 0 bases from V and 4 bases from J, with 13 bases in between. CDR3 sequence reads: CASSLAGQGAYGYTF. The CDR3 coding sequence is TGCGCCAGCAGCTTGGCCGGGCAGGGTGCCTATGGCTACACCTTC.

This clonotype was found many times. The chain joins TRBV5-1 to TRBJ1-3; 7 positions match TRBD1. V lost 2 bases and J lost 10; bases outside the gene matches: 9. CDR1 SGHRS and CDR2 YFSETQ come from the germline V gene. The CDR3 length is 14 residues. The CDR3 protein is CASSFTGAVGTIYF. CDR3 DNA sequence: TGCGCCAGCAGCTTCACAGGGGCGGTGGGGACCATATATTTT.

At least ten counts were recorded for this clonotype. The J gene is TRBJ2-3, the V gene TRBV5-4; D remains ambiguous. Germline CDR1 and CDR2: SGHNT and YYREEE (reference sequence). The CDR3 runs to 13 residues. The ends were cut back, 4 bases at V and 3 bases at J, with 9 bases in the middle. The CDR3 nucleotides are TGTGCCAGCAGCGAGTGGCCAACAGATACGCAGTATTTT. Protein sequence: CASSEWPTDTQYF.

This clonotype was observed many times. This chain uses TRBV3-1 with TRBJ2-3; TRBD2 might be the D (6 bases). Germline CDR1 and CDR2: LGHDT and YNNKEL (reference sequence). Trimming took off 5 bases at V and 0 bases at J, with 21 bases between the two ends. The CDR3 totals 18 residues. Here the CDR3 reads CASSTSEASGTSTDTQYF. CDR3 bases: TGTGCCAGCAGCACCTCCGAGGCCTCCGGGACTAGCACAGATACGCAGTATTTT.

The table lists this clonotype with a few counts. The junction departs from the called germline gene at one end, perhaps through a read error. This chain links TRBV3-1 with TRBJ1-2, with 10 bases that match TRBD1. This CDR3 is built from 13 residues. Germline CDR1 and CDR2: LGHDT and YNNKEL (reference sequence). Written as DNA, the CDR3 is TGTGCCAGCAGCCAGCGACAGGGGGCTGGCTACCCCTTC. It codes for CASSQRQGAGYPF.

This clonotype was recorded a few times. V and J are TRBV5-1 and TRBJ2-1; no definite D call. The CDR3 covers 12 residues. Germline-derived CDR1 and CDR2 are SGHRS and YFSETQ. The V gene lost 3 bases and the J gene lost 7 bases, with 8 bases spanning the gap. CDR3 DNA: TGCGCCAGCAGCTCCTCAACTAATGAGCAGTTCTTC. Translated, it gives CASSSSTNEQFF.

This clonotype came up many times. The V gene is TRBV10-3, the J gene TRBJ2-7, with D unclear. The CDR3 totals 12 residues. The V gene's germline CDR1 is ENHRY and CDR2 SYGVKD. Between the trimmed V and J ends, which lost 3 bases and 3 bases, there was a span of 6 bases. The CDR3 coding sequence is TGTGCCATCAGTGAATACGTCTACGAGCAGTACTTC. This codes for CAISEYVYEQYF.

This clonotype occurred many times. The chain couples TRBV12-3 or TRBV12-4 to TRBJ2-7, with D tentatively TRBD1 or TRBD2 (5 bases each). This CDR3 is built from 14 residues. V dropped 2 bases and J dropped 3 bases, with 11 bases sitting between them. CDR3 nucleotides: TGTGCCAGCAGTTTATGGGACGTACGCTACGAGCAGTACTTC. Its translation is CASSLWDVRYEQYF.

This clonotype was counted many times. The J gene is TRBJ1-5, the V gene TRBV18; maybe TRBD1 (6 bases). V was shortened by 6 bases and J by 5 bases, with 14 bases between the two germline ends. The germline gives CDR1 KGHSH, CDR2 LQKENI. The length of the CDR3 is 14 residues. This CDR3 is CASSETGSHQPQHF. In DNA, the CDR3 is TGTGCCAGCTCGGAAACAGGGAGTCATCAGCCCCAGCATTTT.

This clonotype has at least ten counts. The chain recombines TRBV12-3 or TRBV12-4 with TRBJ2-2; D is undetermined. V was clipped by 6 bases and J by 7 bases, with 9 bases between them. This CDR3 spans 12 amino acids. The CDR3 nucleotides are TGTGCCAGCAGCGTACAGATCGGGGAGCTGTTTTTT. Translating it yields CASSVQIGELFF.

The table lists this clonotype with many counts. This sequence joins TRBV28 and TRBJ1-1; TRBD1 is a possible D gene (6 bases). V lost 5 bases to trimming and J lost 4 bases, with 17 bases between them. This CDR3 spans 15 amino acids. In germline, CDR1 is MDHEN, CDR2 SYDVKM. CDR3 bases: TGTGCCAGCAGTCACCTAACACAGGGAAGCACTGAAGCTTTCTTT. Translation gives CASSHLTQGSTEAFF. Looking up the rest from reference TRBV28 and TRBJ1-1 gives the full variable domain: DVKVTQSSRYLVKRTGEKVFLECVQDMDHENMFWYRQDPGLGLRLIYFSYDVKMKEKGDIPEGYSVSREKKERFSLILESASTNQTSMYLCASSHLTQGSTEAFFGQGTRLTVV.

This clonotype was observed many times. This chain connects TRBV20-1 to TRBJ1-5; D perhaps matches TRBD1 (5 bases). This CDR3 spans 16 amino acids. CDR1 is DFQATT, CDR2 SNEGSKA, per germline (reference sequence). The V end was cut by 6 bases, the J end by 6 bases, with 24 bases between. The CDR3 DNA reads TGCAGTGCCTCGGTCTCGGGAGGGGTCGGACGTCAGCCCCAGCATTTT. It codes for CSASVSGGVGRQPQHF.

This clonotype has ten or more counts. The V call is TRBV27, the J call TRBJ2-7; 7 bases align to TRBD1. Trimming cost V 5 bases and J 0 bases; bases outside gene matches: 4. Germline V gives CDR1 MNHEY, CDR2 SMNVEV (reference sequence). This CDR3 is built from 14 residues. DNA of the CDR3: TGTGCCAGCAGTGCCTGGGACAGCTCCTACGAGCAGTACTTC. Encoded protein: CASSAWDSSYEQYF.

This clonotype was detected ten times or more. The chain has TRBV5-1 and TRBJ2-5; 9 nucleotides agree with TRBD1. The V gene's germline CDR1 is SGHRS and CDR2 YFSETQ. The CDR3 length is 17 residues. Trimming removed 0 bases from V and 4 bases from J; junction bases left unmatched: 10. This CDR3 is CASSLATGGYRGETQYF. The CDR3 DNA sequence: TGCGCCAGCAGCTTGGCTACAGGGGGCTATCGGGGAGAGACCCAGTACTTC.

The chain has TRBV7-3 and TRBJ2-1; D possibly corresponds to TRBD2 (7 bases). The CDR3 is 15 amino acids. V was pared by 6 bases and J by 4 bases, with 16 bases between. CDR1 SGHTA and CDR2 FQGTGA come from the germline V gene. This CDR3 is CASSTPGGHYNEQFF. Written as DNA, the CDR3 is TGTGCCAGCAGTACCCCGGGGGGACATTACAATGAGCAGTTCTTC.

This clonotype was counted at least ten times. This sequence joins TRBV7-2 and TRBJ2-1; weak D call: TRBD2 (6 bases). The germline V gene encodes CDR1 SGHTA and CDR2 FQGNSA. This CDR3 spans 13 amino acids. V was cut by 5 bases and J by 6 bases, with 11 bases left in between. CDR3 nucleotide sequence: TGTGCCAGCAGCAAGACTAGTGGCAATGAGCAGTTCTTC. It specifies CASSKTSGNEQFF.

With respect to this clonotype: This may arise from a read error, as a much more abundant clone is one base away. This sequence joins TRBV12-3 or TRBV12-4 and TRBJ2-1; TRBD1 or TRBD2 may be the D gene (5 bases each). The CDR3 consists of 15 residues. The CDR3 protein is CAGSIEGWGSDEQFF. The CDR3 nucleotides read TGTGCCGGCAGCATCGAGGGGTGGGGGTCGGATGAGCAGTTCTTC.

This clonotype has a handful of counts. CDR3 DNA sequence: TGTGCCAGCAGCCTTGGGACAGGGGGAAATCAGCCCCAGCATTTT. It yields the protein CASSLGTGGNQPQHF. This sequence joins TRBV11-1 and TRBJ1-5, with 11 bases aligning to TRBD1. This CDR3 has 15 amino acids. Unmatched junction bases numbered 4, after V lost 5 bases and J lost 4 bases. CDR1 is SGHAT and CDR2 is FQDESV in the germline V gene (reference sequence).

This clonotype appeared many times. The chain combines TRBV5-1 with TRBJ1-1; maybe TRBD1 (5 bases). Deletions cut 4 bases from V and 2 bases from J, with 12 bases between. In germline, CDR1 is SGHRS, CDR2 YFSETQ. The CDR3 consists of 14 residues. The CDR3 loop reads CASSRARENTEAFF. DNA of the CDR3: TGCGCCAGCAGCCGAGCCAGGGAAAACACTGAAGCTTTCTTT.

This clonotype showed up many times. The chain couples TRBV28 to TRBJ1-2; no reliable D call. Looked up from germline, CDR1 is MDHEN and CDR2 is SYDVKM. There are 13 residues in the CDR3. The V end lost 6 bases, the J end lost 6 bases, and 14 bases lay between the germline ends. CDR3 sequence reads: CASRLWERDGYTF. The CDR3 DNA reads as TGTGCCAGCAGATTGTGGGAAAGGGATGGCTACACCTTC.

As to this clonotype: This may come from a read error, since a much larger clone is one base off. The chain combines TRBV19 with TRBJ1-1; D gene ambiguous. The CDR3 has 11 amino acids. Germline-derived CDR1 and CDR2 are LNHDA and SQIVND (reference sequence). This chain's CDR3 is CVSSALIEAFF. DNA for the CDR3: TGTGTCAGTAGTGCCCTTATTGAAGCTTTCTTT.